This passage covers 28 T cell receptor beta chains from one sample sequenced in a study of T cells after yellow fever vaccination. TCRdb reanalysed the 5' RACE reads using MiXCR and keeps one entry per CDR3 protein. This table holds around 550,000 distinct CDR3 sequences, roughly 19% found once. The source was PBMCs, collected 15 days after the yellow fever booster vaccination. All receptors derive from a young man who received the YFV17D yellow fever vaccine.

The CDR3 protein is CSASIAGVNTDTQYF. CDR3 nucleotide sequence: TGCAGTGCTTCAATAGCGGGAGTGAACACAGATACGCAGTATTTT. J is TRBJ2-3 and V is TRBV20-1, with 9 bases fitting TRBD2. The CDR3 runs to 15 residues. After removal of 5 bases from V and 2 bases from J, the junction contained 8 bases not matched to a gene. The germline V gene encodes CDR1 DFQATT and CDR2 SNEGSKA (reference sequence).

This clonotype was recorded a few times. V gene TRBV28 combines with J gene TRBJ2-5; D gene ambiguous. CDR3 length equals 13 residues. CDR1 and CDR2 from the germline V gene are MDHEN and SYDVKM. Trimming pared 5 bases from V and 5 bases from J, leaving 12 bases between. The CDR3 here is CASSPTLRETQYF. For the CDR3, the DNA is TGTGCCAGCAGTCCTACGCTACGGGAGACCCAGTACTTC.

This chain links TRBV6-1 with TRBJ2-1; 7 bases match TRBD2. The V segment lost 6 bases and the J segment 9 bases; nucleotides outside the gene matches: 8. CDR3 size: 13 residues. CDR1 is MNHNS, CDR2 SASEGT, per germline. The DNA of the CDR3 is TGTGCCAGCAGCCAGGCCGGGACTACTGAGCAGTTCTTC. This sequence encodes CASSQAGTTEQFF.

In this sample, this clonotype turned up many times. This chain joins TRBV5-1 and TRBJ2-3; tentatively, D is TRBD1 (5 bases). Germline CDR1 and CDR2: SGHRS and YFSETQ. This CDR3 contains 15 residues. Between the trimmed V and J ends, which lost 3 bases and 6 bases, there was a span of 17 bases. The CDR3 loop reads CASSSGKVDTDTQYF. CDR3 sequence (DNA): TGCGCCAGCAGCTCTGGGAAGGTGGACACGGATACGCAGTATTTT.

This chain links TRBV2 with TRBJ2-1; TRBD2 might be the D (7 bases). CDR1 is SNHLY and CDR2 is FYNNEI in the germline V gene. Trimming removed 6 bases from V and 9 bases from J, with 18 bases in between. The CDR3 sequence is 14 residues long. CDR3 coding DNA: TGTGCCAGCAGACCCGGGGGGCGCTTCGGTGAGCAGTTCTTC. This translates into CASRPGGRFGEQFF.

The J gene is TRBJ2-2, the V gene TRBV5-1; D uncertain. Looked up from germline, CDR1 is SGHRS and CDR2 is YFSETQ. V dropped 4 bases and J dropped 4 bases, with 20 bases sitting between them. This CDR3 has 17 residues. The CDR3 nucleotides read TGCGCCAGCAGCGAGTATACTGCTAAGCTTGTCACCGGGGAGCTGTTTTTT. Amino acid sequence: CASSEYTAKLVTGELFF. Drawing the rest from reference TRBV5-1 and TRBJ2-2, the complete variable domain is KAGVTQTPRYLIKTRGQQVTLSCSPISGHRSVSWYQQTPGQGLQFLFEYFSETQRNKGNFPGRFSGRQFSNSRSEMNVSTLELGDSALYLCASSEYTAKLVTGELFFGEGSRLTVL.

The rearrangement joins TRBV27 to TRBJ2-7; 11 bases map to TRBD2. After removal of 5 bases from V and 7 bases from J, the junction contained 7 bases not matched to a gene. CDR3 size: 14 residues. Germline V gene sequence: CDR1 MNHEY, CDR2 SMNVEV (reference sequence). Written as DNA, the CDR3 is TGTGCCAGCAGTCCTGGGGTAGCGGGAGGGGAGCAGTACTTC. Protein sequence: CASSPGVAGGEQYF.

This clonotype was detected only a few times. An end of the junction differs from the germline gene, which may be a read error. The chain is built from TRBV20-1 and TRBJ2-7; D is uncertain. CDR1 DFQATT and CDR2 SNEGSKA come from the germline V gene (reference sequence). The CDR3 covers 13 residues. The CDR3 protein is CSAGEPGNNEQYF. In nucleotides, the CDR3 is TGCAGTGCTGGAGAGCCAGGAAATAACGAGCAGTACTTC.

J is TRBJ2-7 and V is TRBV10-3; D not resolved. Germline lookup yields CDR1 ENHRY and CDR2 SYGVKD. The V end was cut by 0 bases, the J end by 6 bases, with 12 bases between. This CDR3 spans 14 amino acids. CDR3 loop: CAISESMSASEQYF. The CDR3 nucleotides are TGTGCCATCAGTGAGTCGATGTCGGCGAGCGAGCAGTACTTC.

This rearrangement joins TRBV7-2 to TRBJ1-5; D possibly corresponds to TRBD1 (5 bases). The germline V and J ends were trimmed by 2 bases and 3 bases, with 17 bases remaining between them. The germline gives CDR1 SGHTA, CDR2 FQGNSA. The CDR3 consists of 17 residues. CDR3 loop: CASSLSRRTNINQPQHF. The CDR3 DNA sequence: TGTGCCAGCAGCTTATCTCGTAGGACAAACATCAATCAGCCCCAGCATTTT.

This clonotype came up a few times. The rearrangement joins TRBV28 to TRBJ2-3; D gene unclear. Germline V lookup: CDR1 MDHEN, CDR2 SYDVKM. The ends were cut back, 9 bases at V and 5 bases at J, with 6 bases in the middle. This CDR3 contains 10 residues. CDR3 loop: CARVQDTQYF. Written as DNA, the CDR3 is TGTGCCAGAGTCCAAGATACGCAGTATTTT.

This chain joins TRBV7-8 and TRBJ2-6; D remains unclear. The V gene's germline CDR1 is SGHVS and CDR2 FQNEAQ. The CDR3 covers 16 residues. The V gene lost 1 base and the J gene lost 0 bases, with 7 bases spanning the gap. The CDR3 DNA reads TGTGCCAGCAGCTTAGAGTCGGTCTCTGGGGCCAACGTCCTGACTTTC. Translated: CASSLESVSGANVLTF.

The genes are TRBV20-1 and TRBJ2-1, with TRBD2 identical over 7 bases. Germline CDR1 is DFQATT and CDR2 is SNEGSKA (reference sequence). J lost 8 bases, V lost 6 bases, and 13 bases had no gene match. This CDR3 is built from 14 residues. In DNA, the CDR3 is TGCAGTGCCGCACACTCGGGGAGGGTGGATGAGCAGTTCTTC. Its protein product is CSAAHSGRVDEQFF.

J is TRBJ2-2 and V is TRBV7-9, with D perhaps TRBD2 (5 bases). The V end was cut by 0 bases, the J end by 6 bases, with 17 bases between. This CDR3 is 17 amino acids long. Germline V gene sequence: CDR1 SEHNR, CDR2 FQNEAQ (reference sequence). CDR3 sequence: CASSLAVSLGIPGELFF. The CDR3 DNA reads as TGTGCCAGCAGCTTAGCGGTCTCACTAGGGATACCCGGGGAGCTGTTTTTT.

The rearrangement joins TRBV6-2 or TRBV6-3 to TRBJ2-2; D gene ambiguous. The CDR3 loop spans 14 amino acids. Germline V gives CDR1 MNHEY, CDR2 SVGEGT. V was shortened by 6 bases and J by 0 bases, with 8 bases between the two germline ends. The CDR3 nucleotides are TGTGCCAGCAGACGGGCCGCGAACACCGGGGAGCTGTTTTTT. Translating gives CASRRAANTGELFF.

The table lists this clonotype with a few counts. The genes are TRBV28 and TRBJ2-3; 9 positions match TRBD1. V was clipped by 6 bases and J by 4 bases; unmatched bases: 8. Looked up from germline, CDR1 is MDHEN and CDR2 is SYDVKM. The CDR3 covers 15 residues. The CDR3 here is CASRQTGGRSDTQYF. As DNA, the CDR3 is TGTGCCAGCAGACAGACAGGGGGAAGGTCAGATACGCAGTATTTT.

V gene TRBV20-1 combines with J gene TRBJ1-5, with 9 bases identical to TRBD1. J lost 8 bases, V lost 5 bases, and 10 bases had no gene match. Germline V lookup: CDR1 DFQATT, CDR2 SNEGSKA (reference sequence). This CDR3 is built from 14 residues. The CDR3 spells CSAQDRGGFKPQHF. CDR3 in DNA: TGCAGTGCTCAGGACAGGGGAGGTTTCAAGCCCCAGCATTTT.

A note on this clonotype: One junction end disagrees with the germline gene, perhaps due to a read error. This chain joins TRBV3-1 and TRBJ2-2, with 12 bases fitting TRBD1. Germline loops: CDR1 LGHDT, CDR2 YNNKEL (reference sequence). The CDR3 has 18 amino acids. The CDR3 DNA follows: TGTGCCAGCAGCAAAGATCAGGGACAGGGGGCCAAGATCGGGGAGCTGTTTTTT. Protein sequence: CASSKDQGQGAKIGELFF.

This clonotype has only a few counts. The chain joins TRBV7-9 to TRBJ2-5; possibly TRBD2 for D (6 bases). The CDR3 sequence is 16 residues long. Trimming removed 1 base from V and 5 bases from J, with 17 bases in between. Germline V gene sequence: CDR1 SEHNR, CDR2 FQNEAQ (reference sequence). CDR3: CASSLGDRGFRETQYF. CDR3 sequence (DNA): TGTGCCAGCAGCTTAGGCGATCGGGGGTTCCGGGAGACCCAGTACTTC.

This clonotype was observed a handful of times. The chain joins TRBV29-1 to TRBJ2-4; 10 bases line up with TRBD2. J gave up 4 bases and V 3 bases, and 6 bases lay outside the gene matches. The CDR3 runs to 15 residues. Germline CDR1 SQVTM, CDR2 ANQGSEA. For the CDR3, the DNA is TGCAGCGTTGACGGGGAACTAGCGGGAAAAAACATTCAGTACTTC. Translating it yields CSVDGELAGKNIQYF.

The V gene is TRBV5-1, the J gene TRBJ2-5; 11 bases align to TRBD2. The trim removed 0 bases at V and 3 bases at J, leaving 7 bases unmatched. From germline, CDR1 is SGHRS and CDR2 YFSETQ. CDR3 length: 17 amino acids. The DNA for the CDR3 is TGCGCCAGCAGCTTGGGTCTGCGGGGACTAGCGGAAGAGACCCAGTACTTC. As protein: CASSLGLRGLAEETQYF.

The table lists this clonotype with a few counts. The chain joins TRBV5-1 to TRBJ2-2; D uncertain. This CDR3 contains 13 residues. V gave up 5 bases and J gave up 8 bases, with 13 bases separating them. Germline assignment: CDR1 SGHRS and CDR2 YFSETQ. The DNA for the CDR3 is TGCGCCAGCAGACCGGACGGCCTAGGGGAGCTGTTTTTT. The encoded protein is CASRPDGLGELFF.

This sequence joins TRBV5-1 and TRBJ2-1; tentative D call: TRBD2 (5 bases). The CDR3 is 12 residues long. V was pared by 4 bases and J by 8 bases, with 10 bases between. Germline CDR1 is SGHRS and CDR2 is YFSETQ. The CDR3 DNA follows: TGCGCCAGCAGCGGGAGTTGGGATGAGCAGTTCTTC. Translated: CASSGSWDEQFF.

This clonotype has only a few counts. V and J are TRBV14 and TRBJ2-1; TRBD2 is a possible D gene (7 bases). V lost 5 bases and J 6 bases, leaving 20 bases between the germline ends. Per germline, CDR1 SGHDN and CDR2 FVKESK. The CDR3 sequence is 16 residues long. The chain's CDR3 is CASSGLSQGGTNEQFF. DNA of the CDR3: TGTGCCAGCAGCGGACTATCACAGGGAGGGACCAATGAGCAGTTCTTC.

The CDR3 coding sequence is TGTGCCAGCAGTTCACATTTAGCGGGAGTCATTCAGACCCAGTACTTC. Amino acid sequence: CASSSHLAGVIQTQYF. The rearrangement links TRBV12-3 or TRBV12-4 to TRBJ2-5; TRBD2 matches 9 bases. The CDR3 sequence is 16 residues long. Trimming at V came to 4 bases and at J to 6 bases, leaving 12 bases not matched to a gene.

This clonotype was observed at least ten times. The J gene is TRBJ2-1, the V gene TRBV7-6; 11 bases are a match to TRBD1. There are 15 residues in the CDR3. V shed 5 bases and J 6 bases; nucleotides not matched to a gene: 6. Germline V gives CDR1 SGHVS, CDR2 FNYEAQ. The CDR3 region is CASSPGTGGGNEQFF. As DNA, the CDR3 is TGTGCCAGCAGCCCCGGGACAGGGGGGGGCAATGAGCAGTTCTTC.

Remarks on this clonotype: Since no conserved phenylalanine or tryptophan closes the CDR3, a read error is the likely cause. Because the CDR3's place on the DNA is in doubt, the DNA is left out and the CDR3 is given as listed by TCRdb. This chain links TRBV21-1 with TRBJ2-7; TRBD2, the table's D call, lacks a check against the DNA. TRBV21-1 is recorded as a pseudogene. The CDR3 is made up of 15 amino acids, end residues included. This CDR3 is CASSRGGGSSYEQYS.

This clonotype was seen a few times. This chain uses TRBV2 with TRBJ2-1; 8 bases are shared with TRBD2. The CDR3 totals 14 residues. The V segment lost 7 bases and the J segment 10 bases; nucleotides outside the gene matches: 12. Germline V gene data show CDR1 as SNHLY and CDR2 as FYNNEI. Written as DNA, the CDR3 is TGTGCCAGCAACCGGGAGGGGAATAGAGGCGAGCAGTTCTTC. This sequence encodes CASNREGNRGEQFF.